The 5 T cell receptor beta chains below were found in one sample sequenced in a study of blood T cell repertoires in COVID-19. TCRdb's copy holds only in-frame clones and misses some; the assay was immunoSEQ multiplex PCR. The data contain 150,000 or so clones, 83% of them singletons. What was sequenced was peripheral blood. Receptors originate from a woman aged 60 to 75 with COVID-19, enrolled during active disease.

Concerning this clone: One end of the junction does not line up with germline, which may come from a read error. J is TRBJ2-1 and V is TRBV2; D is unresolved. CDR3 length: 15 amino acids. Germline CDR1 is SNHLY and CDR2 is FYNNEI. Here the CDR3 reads CASIEGDSSYNEQFF. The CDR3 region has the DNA TGTGCCAGCATTGAAGGTGATAGTTCCTACAATGAGCAGTTCTTC.

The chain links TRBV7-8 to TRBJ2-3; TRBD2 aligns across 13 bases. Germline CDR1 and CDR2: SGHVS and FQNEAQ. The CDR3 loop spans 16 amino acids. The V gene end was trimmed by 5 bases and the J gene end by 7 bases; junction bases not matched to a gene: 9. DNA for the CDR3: TGTGCCAGCAGCCCTCAGACTAGCGGGGGGTCAAATACGCAGTATTTT. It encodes CASSPQTSGGSNTQYF.

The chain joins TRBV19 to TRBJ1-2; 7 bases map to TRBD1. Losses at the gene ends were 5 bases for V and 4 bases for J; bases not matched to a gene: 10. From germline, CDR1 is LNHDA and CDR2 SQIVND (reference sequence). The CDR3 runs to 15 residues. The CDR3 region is CASSSSGTDFYGYTF. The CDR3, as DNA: TGTGCCAGTAGTTCTTCCGGGACAGATTTCTATGGCTACACCTTC.

DNA for the CDR3: TGTGCCAGTAGTAGGACAGGGGGTGCCGGGGAGCTGTTTTTT. Residues: CASSRTGGAGELFF. The chain uses TRBV19 and TRBJ2-2, with TRBD1 matching over 10 bases. The CDR3 sequence is 14 residues long. Trimming took 4 bases from V and 6 from J; bases not matched to a gene: 2. Looked up from germline, CDR1 is LNHDA and CDR2 is SQIVND (reference sequence).

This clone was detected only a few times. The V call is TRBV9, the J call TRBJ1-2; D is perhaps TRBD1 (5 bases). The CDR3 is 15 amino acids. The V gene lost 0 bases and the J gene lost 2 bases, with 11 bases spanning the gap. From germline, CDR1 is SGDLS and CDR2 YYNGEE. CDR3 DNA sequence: TGTGCCAGCAGCGTAGCAGACAGCCTCAACTATGGCTACACCTTC. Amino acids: CASSVADSLNYGYTF.